The clone carrying this T cell receptor (beta chain) was found many times. Its antigen is as yet unknown. Documented time point: newly diagnosed GD, antithyroid drugs for less than 3 months. TCR sequences were obtained from RNA taken from PBMCs. The sample is drawn from a study of regulatory T cells in long-lasting Graves disease. The germline CDR1 and CDR2 sequences are SGHTA and FQGTGA. The CDR3 sequence is 14 residues long. Trimming at V came to 4 bases and at J to 7 bases, leaving 6 bases not matched to a gene. Through Arm-PCR of CDR3 regions and iRepertoire HTBI primers, TCR beta libraries were built. Each CDR3 protein is one row after TCRdb ran MiXCR on the multiplex PCR reads. The sample shows a few hundred thousand distinct CDR3 sequences, 10% to 15% of them seen only once. Study conclusions and caveats: Thyroid tissue was not studied; only peripheral blood was.

These data also formed part of another study, on T cells in Graves' hyperthyroidism and ophthalmopathy. That report adds: Uncontrolled infections, other autoimmune diseases, pregnancy or lactation led to exclusion of patients. First-round RT-PCR of the TCR CDR3 relied on the HTBI primer set. In the blood, most expanded thyroid clonotypes above 0.001 appeared as well.

The source material was peripheral blood mononuclear cells (PBMCs), sampled at new diagnosis, from a patient treated with antithyroid drugs. V and J are TRBV7-3 and TRBJ2-1; TRBD1 matches at 8 bases. The sequence was obtained from a young woman with Graves disease. For the CDR3, the DNA is TGTGCCAGCAGCTCCGAAAGGGACAGGAATGAGCAGTTCTTC. Translating it yields CASSSERDRNEQFF. Complete variable domain (other parts from reference TRBV7-3 and TRBJ2-1): GAGVSQTPSNKVTEKGKYVELRCDPISGHTALYWYRQSLGQGPEFLIYFQGTGAADDSGLPNDRFFAVRPEGSVSTLKIQRTERGDSAVYLCASSSERDRNEQFFGPGTRLTVL.